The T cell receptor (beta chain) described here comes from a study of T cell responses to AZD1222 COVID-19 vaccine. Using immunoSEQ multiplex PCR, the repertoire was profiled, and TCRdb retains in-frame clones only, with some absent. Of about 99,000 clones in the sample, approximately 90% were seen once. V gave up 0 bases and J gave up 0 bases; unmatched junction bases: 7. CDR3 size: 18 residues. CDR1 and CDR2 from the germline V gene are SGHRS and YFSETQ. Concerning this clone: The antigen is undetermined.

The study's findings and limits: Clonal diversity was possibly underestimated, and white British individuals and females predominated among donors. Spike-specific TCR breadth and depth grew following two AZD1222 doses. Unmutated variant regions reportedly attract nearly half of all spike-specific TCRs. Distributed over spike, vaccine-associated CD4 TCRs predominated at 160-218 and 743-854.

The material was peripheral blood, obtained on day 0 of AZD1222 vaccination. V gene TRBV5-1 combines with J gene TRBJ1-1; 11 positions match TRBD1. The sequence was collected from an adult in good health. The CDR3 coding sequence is TGCGCCAGCAGCTTGGCAATCCGGGACAGGGGGATGAACACTGAAGCTTTCTTT. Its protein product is CASSLAIRDRGMNTEAFF. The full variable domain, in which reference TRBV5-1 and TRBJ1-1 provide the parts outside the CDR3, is KAGVTQTPRYLIKTRGQQVTLSCSPISGHRSVSWYQQTPGQGLQFLFEYFSETQRNKGNFPGRFSGRQFSNSRSEMNVSTLELGDSALYLCASSLAIRDRGMNTEAFFGQGTRLTVV.